This T cell receptor (beta chain) derives from a study of control samples from healthy donors and cancer patients. The germline gives CDR1 SGHRS, CDR2 YFSETQ. This CDR3 spans 13 amino acids. Trimming removed 5 bases at V and 3 bases at J, with 9 bases between. The repertoire was sequenced with immunoSEQ multiplex PCR; TCRdb's copy has only in-frame clones and lacks some. The table includes roughly 150,000 clones, more than 85% detected once. V and J are TRBV5-1 and TRBJ1-5; no definite D call. The material sequenced was blood. The sequence was collected from a man between 18 and 35 years old in good health. In DNA form, the CDR3 reads TGCGCCAGCAGGGGGTCCGACAATCAGCCCCAGCATTTT. Translation gives CASRGSDNQPQHF.